One and the same sample provided the 11 T cell receptor beta chains below, sequenced in a study of shared clonotypes between healthy human individuals (dated by TCRdb to the early 2020s). The library was prepared using the immunoSEQ multiplex PCR assay. Sourced from immuneACCESS, this table was stored by TCRdb with only in-frame sequences that have V and J called. A share of the clones is absent; for the studies checked, an unresolved V gene accounts for under half, and the remainder has no known explanation. The sample profile shows about 1.1 million clones; around 77% of them were found once. Roughly 0.82% of the sample comes from the top ten. The sample was memory CD4+ T cells from PBMCs. The meaning of the sample's cell subset or site label: CD45RA-negative fraction. All receptors come from a man aged 18-30 years in good health. Some clones in this sample may be carry-over from other donors' samples.

This clone was detected only a few times. This rearrangement joins TRBV27 to TRBJ1-5, with 9 bases identical to TRBD1. The CDR3 extends over 16 amino acids. V was pared by 6 bases and J by 2 bases, with 8 bases of the junction left unmatched. CDR1 is MNHEY, CDR2 SMNVEV, per germline (reference sequence). CDR3 bases: TGTGCCAGCAGCAACTTTGGGGACAGGGGCAATCAGCCCCAGCATTTT. Amino acids: CASSNFGDRGNQPQHF.

The V and J genes are TRBV5-4 and TRBJ2-7, with 10 bases matching TRBD1. Losses at the gene ends were 3 bases for V and 0 bases for J; bases not matched to a gene: 3. Germline loops: CDR1 SGHNT, CDR2 YYREEE (reference sequence). The CDR3 covers 15 residues. CDR3 amino acids: CASSSRQGASYEQYF. In DNA, the CDR3 is TGTGCCAGCAGCTCCCGACAGGGGGCCTCCTACGAGCAGTACTTC.

The rearrangement joins TRBV19 to TRBJ1-5; D is unclear. V lost 6 bases to trimming and J lost 0 bases, with 15 bases between them. The CDR3 covers 16 residues. The germline CDR1 and CDR2 sequences are LNHDA and SQIVND (reference sequence). The CDR3 loop is CASRVLTGFSNQPQHF. CDR3 nucleotide sequence: TGTGCCAGTAGGGTCTTGACCGGGTTTAGCAATCAGCCCCAGCATTTT.

The rearrangement uses TRBV5-1 and TRBJ1-4; perhaps TRBD1 as D (5 bases). The germline V and J ends were trimmed by 2 bases and 2 bases, with 10 bases remaining between them. The germline gives CDR1 SGHRS, CDR2 YFSETQ. The CDR3 runs to 15 residues. This chain's CDR3 is CASSLIAGTNEKLFF. The CDR3 nucleotides read TGCGCCAGCAGCTTAATCGCAGGGACTAATGAAAAACTGTTTTTT.

The CDR3 region has the DNA TGTGCCAGCAGTTTATTTTGGGTCAGCTACGAGCAGTACTTC. It codes for CASSLFWVSYEQYF. The rearrangement joins TRBV28 to TRBJ2-7; unclear D gene. Trimming removed 1 base at V and 3 bases at J, with 10 bases between. Looked up from germline, CDR1 is MDHEN and CDR2 is SYDVKM. The CDR3 covers 14 residues.

Only one count was recorded for this clone. The CDR3 loop is CASTGDTVSYEQYF. In nucleotides, the CDR3 is TGTGCCTCAACTGGCGACACCGTTTCCTACGAGCAGTACTTC. The chain couples TRBV28 to TRBJ2-7; D gene unclear. Trimming shortened V by 11 bases and J by 1 base, and 18 bases separated the two germline ends. Germline CDR1 reads MDHEN; CDR2 reads SYDVKM. The CDR3 sequence is 14 residues long.

The gene calls are TRBV11-2 and TRBJ1-1, with D unclear. Trimming removed 1 base at V and 6 bases at J, with 12 bases between. The CDR3 is 14 residues long. Germline V lookup: CDR1 SGHAT, CDR2 FQNNGV. The CDR3 is CASSLGGPRAEAFF. The CDR3 DNA sequence: TGTGCCAGCAGCTTAGGAGGGCCTCGGGCTGAAGCTTTCTTT.

To note about this clone: Other DNA sequences in the same sample also yield this CDR3. The chain couples TRBV18 to TRBJ2-3; 10 nucleotides agree with TRBD2. The CDR3 runs to 15 residues. The germline V gene has CDR1 KGHSH and CDR2 LQKENI. J lost 1 base, V lost 6 bases, and 4 bases had no gene match. Here the CDR3 DNA reads TGTGCCAGCTCCCCCGGGACTAGCGGCACAGATACGCAGTATTTT. Protein sequence: CASSPGTSGTDTQYF. Together with reference TRBV18 and TRBJ2-3, the CDR3 gives the full variable domain: NAGVMQNPRHLVRRRGQEARLRCSPMKGHSHVYWYRQLPEEGLKFMVYLQKENIIDESGMPKERFSAEFPKEGPSILRIQQVVRGDSAAYFCASSPGTSGTDTQYFGPGTRLTVL.

V and J are TRBV14 and TRBJ1-5, with D possibly TRBD1 on 5 matching bases. Between the trimmed V and J ends, which lost 3 bases and 3 bases, there was a span of 9 bases. There are 14 residues in the CDR3. Looked up from germline, CDR1 is SGHDN and CDR2 is FVKESK. In nucleotides, the CDR3 is TGTGCCAGCAGCCAGGGGGAGTTCAATCAGCCCCAGCATTTT. It translates to CASSQGEFNQPQHF.

As concerns this clone: Other DNA sequences in the sample encode the same CDR3. CDR3 residues: CASSLLGGSNTGELFF. The CDR3 DNA is TGCGCCAGCAGCCTCTTGGGAGGCTCTAACACCGGGGAGCTGTTTTTT. V gene TRBV4-1 combines with J gene TRBJ2-2; D perhaps matches TRBD2 (6 bases). CDR1 and CDR2 from the germline V gene are MGHRA and YSYEKL. The ends were cut back, 4 bases at V and 2 bases at J, with 14 bases in the middle. The CDR3 extends over 16 amino acids.

The rearrangement links TRBV18 to TRBJ2-3; 9 positions match TRBD1. Losses at the gene ends were 0 bases for V and 0 bases for J; bases not matched to a gene: 19. From germline, CDR1 is KGHSH and CDR2 LQKENI. This CDR3 is 22 amino acids long. CDR3 sequence reads: CASSPPTKPTGGAQMSTDTQYF. The CDR3 coding sequence is TGTGCCAGCTCACCACCAACAAAACCAACAGGGGGCGCACAGATGAGCACAGATACGCAGTATTTT. Filled out from reference TRBV18 and TRBJ2-3, the complete variable domain reads NAGVMQNPRHLVRRRGQEARLRCSPMKGHSHVYWYRQLPEEGLKFMVYLQKENIIDESGMPKERFSAEFPKEGPSILRIQQVVRGDSAAYFCASSPPTKPTGGAQMSTDTQYFGPGTRLTVL.